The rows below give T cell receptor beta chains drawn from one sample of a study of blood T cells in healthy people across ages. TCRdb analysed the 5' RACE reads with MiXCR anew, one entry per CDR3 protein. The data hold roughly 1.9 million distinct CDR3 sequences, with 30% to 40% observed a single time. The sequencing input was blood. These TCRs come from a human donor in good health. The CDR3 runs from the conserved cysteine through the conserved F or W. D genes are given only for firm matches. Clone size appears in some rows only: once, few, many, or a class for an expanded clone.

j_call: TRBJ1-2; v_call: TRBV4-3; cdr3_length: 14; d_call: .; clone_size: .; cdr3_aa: CASSQAPGARGYTF; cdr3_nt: TGCGCCAGCAGCCAAGCCCCAGGGGCGCGGGGCTACACCTTC
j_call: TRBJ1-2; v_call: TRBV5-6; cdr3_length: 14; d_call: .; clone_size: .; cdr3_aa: CASSFLRARFGYTF; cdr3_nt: TGTGCCAGCAGCTTCTTGAGGGCGCGATTCGGCTACACCTTC
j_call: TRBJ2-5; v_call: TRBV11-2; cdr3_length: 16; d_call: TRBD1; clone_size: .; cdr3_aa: CASSSYVGTGKETQYF; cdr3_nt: TGTGCCAGCAGCTCCTATGTTGGGACAGGGAAAGAGACCCAGTACTTC
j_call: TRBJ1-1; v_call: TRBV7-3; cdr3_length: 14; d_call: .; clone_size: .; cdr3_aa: CASSKDPKNTEAFF; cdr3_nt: TGTGCCAGCAGCAAGGACCCGAAGAACACTGAAGCTTTCTTT
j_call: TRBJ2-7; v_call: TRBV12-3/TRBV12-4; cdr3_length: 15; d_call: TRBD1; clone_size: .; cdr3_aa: CACSHTGGPFYEQYF; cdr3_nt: TGTGCCTGCAGCCATACAGGGGGCCCTTTCTACGAGCAGTACTTC
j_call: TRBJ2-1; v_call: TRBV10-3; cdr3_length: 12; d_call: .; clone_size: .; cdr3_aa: CAIRTVDNEQFF; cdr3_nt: TGTGCCATCAGGACAGTCGACAATGAGCAGTTCTTC
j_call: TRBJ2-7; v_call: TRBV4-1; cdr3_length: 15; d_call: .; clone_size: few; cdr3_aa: CASSQWLSGSYEQYF; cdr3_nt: TGCGCCAGCAGCCAATGGCTGAGCGGCTCCTACGAGCAGTACTTC
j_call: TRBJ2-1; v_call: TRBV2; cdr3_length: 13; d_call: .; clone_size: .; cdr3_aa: CASSVQGCNEQFF; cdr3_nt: TGTGCCAGCAGTGTACAGGGATGTAATGAGCAGTTCTTC
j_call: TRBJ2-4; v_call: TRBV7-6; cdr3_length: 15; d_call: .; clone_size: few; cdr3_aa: CASSLSNGGKNIQYF; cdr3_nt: TGTGCCAGCAGCTTATCGAACGGAGGAAAAAACATTCAGTACTTC
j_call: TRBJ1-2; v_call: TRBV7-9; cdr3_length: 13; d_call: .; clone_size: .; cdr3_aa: CASSPTRTQGYTF; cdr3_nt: TGTGCCAGCAGCCCCACCCGGACGCAAGGCTACACCTTC
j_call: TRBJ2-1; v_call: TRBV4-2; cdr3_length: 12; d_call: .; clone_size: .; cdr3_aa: CASSQDQVVQFF; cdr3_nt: TGTGCCAGCAGCCAAGATCAAGTAGTGCAGTTCTTC
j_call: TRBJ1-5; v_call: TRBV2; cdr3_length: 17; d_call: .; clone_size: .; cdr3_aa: CASSIPANRFRNQPQHF; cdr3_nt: TGTGCCAGCAGTATCCCCGCAAACAGGTTCCGCAATCAGCCCCAGCATTTT
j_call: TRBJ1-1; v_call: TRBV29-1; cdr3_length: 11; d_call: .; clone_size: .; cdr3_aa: CSGKTSTEAFF; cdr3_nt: TGCAGCGGAAAAACGAGTACTGAAGCTTTCTTT
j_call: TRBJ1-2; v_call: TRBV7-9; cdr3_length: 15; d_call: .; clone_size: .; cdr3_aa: CASSSEAPTGYGYTF; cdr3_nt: TGTGCCAGCAGCTCAGAAGCCCCGACAGGCTATGGCTACACCTTC
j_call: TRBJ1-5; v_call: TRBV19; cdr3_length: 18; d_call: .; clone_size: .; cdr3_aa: CASSISPGDVLGNQPQHF; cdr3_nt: TGTGCCAGTAGTATTTCCCCAGGGGATGTATTAGGCAATCAGCCCCAGCATTTT
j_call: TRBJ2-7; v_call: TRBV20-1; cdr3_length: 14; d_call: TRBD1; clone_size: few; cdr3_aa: CSARWGGQGNEQYF; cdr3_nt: TGCAGTGCTAGATGGGGGGGACAGGGTAACGAGCAGTACTTC
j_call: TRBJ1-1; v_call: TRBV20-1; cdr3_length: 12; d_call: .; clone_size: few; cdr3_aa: CSALRGNTEAFF; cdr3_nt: TGCAGCGCTTTACGGGGGAACACTGAAGCTTTCTTT
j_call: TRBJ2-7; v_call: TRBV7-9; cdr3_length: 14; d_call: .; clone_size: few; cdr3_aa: CATGGLLSSYEQYF; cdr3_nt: TGTGCCACTGGTGGGCTACTCAGCTCCTACGAGCAGTACTTC
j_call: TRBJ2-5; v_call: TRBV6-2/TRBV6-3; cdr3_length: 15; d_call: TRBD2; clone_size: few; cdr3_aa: CASIQAGRGKETQYF; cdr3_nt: TGTGCCAGCATCCAAGCGGGGCGGGGGAAAGAGACCCAGTACTTC
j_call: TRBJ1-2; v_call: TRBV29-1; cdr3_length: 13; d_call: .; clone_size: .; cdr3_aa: CSVVAGAGYGYTF; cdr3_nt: TGCAGCGTTGTGGCGGGGGCAGGTTATGGCTACACCTTC
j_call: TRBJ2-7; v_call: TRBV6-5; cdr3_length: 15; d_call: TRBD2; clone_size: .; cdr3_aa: CASSVSSGVSYEQYF; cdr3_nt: TGTGCCAGCAGTGTATCAAGCGGGGTCTCCTACGAGCAGTACTTC
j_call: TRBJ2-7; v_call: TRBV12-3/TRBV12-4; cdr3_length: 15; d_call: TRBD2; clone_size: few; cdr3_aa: CASSLIGTRSYEQYF; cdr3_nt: TGTGCCAGCAGTTTAATCGGGACTAGATCTTACGAGCAGTACTTC
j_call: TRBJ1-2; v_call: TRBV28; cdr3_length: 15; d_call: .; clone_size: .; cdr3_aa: CASSLSGGSNYGYTF; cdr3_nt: TGTGCCAGCAGTTTATCCGGGGGTTCGAACTATGGCTACACCTTC
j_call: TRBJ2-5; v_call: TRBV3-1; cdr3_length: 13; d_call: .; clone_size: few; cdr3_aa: CASTIRPGETQYF; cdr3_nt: TGTGCCAGCACTATTCGACCGGGAGAGACCCAGTACTTC
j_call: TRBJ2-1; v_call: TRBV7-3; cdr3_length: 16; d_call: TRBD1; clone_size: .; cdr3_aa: CASSSLPGTGGNAQFF; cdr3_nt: TGTGCCAGCAGCTCACTGCCCGGGACAGGGGGGAATGCGCAGTTCTTC